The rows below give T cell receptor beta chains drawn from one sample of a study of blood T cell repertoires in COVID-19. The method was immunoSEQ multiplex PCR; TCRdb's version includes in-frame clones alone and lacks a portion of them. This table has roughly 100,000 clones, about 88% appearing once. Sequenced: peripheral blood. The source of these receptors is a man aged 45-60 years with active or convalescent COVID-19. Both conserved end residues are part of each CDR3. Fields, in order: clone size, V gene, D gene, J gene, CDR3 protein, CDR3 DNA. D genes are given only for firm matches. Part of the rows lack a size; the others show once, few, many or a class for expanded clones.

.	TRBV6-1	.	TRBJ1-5	CASSEFNLQGRAPPQHF	TGTGCCAGCAGTGAATTCAATCTGCAGGGGCGGGCTCCGCCCCAGCATTTT
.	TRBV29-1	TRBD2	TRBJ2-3	CSVGSSGSRTDTQYF	TGCAGCGTTGGTAGTAGCGGGTCCCGCACAGATACGCAGTATTTT
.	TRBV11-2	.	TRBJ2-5	CASSSSREETQYF	TGTGCCAGCAGTAGCTCACGGGAGGAGACCCAGTACTTC
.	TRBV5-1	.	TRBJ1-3	CASSQGHSGNTIYF	TGCGCCAGCAGCCAGGGCCACTCTGGAAACACCATATATTTT
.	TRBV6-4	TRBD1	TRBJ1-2	CASSDGQGGYGYTF	TGTGCCAGCAGTGACGGACAGGGAGGTTATGGCTACACCTTC
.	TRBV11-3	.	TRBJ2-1	CASSGLQGNNEQFF	TGTGCCAGCAGCGGTTTACAGGGCAACAATGAGCAGTTCTTC
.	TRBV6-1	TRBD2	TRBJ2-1	CASSEVVTSAYNEQFF	TGTGCCAGCAGTGAAGTAGTGACTAGCGCCTACAATGAGCAGTTCTTC
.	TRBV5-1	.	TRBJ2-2	CASSSSSVRTGELFF	TGCGCCAGCAGCTCAAGTTCAGTCCGAACCGGGGAGCTGTTTTTT
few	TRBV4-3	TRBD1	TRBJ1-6	CASSQDLDRAAWSYNSPLHF	TGCGCCAGCAGCCAAGATCTGGACAGGGCAGCATGGTCCTATAATTCACCCCTCCACTTT
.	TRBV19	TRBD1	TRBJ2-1	CAISDRDRGNEQFF	TGTGCCATCTCAGACCGGGACAGGGGGAATGAGCAGTTCTTC
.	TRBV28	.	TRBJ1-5	CASSTGQRNQPQHF	TGTGCCAGCAGTACCGGACAGCGCAATCAGCCCCAGCATTTT
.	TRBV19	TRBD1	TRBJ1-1	CASSTTGANTEAFF	TGTGCCAGTAGTACTACAGGGGCGAACACTGAAGCTTTCTTT
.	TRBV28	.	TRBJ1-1	CASLGHGNTEAFF	TGTGCCAGCCTAGGACATGGGAACACTGAAGCTTTCTTT
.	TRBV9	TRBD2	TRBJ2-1	CASSVVPAGGDEQFF	TGTGCCAGCAGCGTAGTGCCAGCGGGGGGCGATGAGCAGTTCTTC
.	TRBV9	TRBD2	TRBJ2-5	CASSASGGLLETQYF	TGTGCCAGCAGCGCTAGCGGAGGGCTTTTGGAGACCCAGTACTTC
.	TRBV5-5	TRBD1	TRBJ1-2	CASSLDRGQIGYTF	TGTGCCAGCAGCTTGGACAGGGGGCAGATTGGCTACACCTTC
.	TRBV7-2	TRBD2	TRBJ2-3	CASSPVAGGTDTQYF	TGTGCCAGCAGTCCTGTAGCGGGGGGCACAGATACGCAGTATTTT
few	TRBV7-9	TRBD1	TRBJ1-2	CASSTGTGDGYTF	TGTGCCAGCAGCACAGGGACAGGGGATGGCTACACCTTC
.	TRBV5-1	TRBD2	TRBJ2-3	CASSLKGRADTQYF	TGCGCCAGCAGCTTGAAGGGGAGGGCAGATACGCAGTATTTT
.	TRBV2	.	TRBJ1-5	CASSEEQGRDQPQHF	TGTGCCAGCAGTGAAGAGCAGGGGCGAGATCAGCCCCAGCATTTT
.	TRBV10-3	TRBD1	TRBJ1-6	CASVGQGASPLHF	TGTGCCAGCGTCGGACAGGGTGCTTCACCCCTCCACTTT
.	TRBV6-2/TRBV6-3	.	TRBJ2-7	CASSYSSVFGEQYF	TGTGCCAGCAGTTACTCGTCGGTGTTTGGTGAGCAGTACTTC
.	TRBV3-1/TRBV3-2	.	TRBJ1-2	CASSQGADGYTF	TGTGCCAGCAGCCAAGGAGCGGATGGCTACACCTTC
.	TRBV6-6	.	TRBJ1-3	CASSPTGFGNTIYF	TGTGCCAGCAGTCCCACAGGGTTCGGAAACACCATATATTTT
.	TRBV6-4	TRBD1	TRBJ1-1	CASSRDRVNTEAFF	TGTGCCAGCAGTCGGGACAGAGTAAACACTGAAGCTTTCTTT
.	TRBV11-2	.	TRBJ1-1	CASSPNTGGTAEAFF	TGTGCCAGCAGCCCGAACACGGGCGGGACCGCTGAAGCTTTCTTT
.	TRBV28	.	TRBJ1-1	CASSLWGARDTEAFF	TGTGCCAGCAGTTTATGGGGGGCGCGCGACACTGAAGCTTTCTTT
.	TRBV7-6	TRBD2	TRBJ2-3	CASSLYGTSGGAGGTDTQYF	TGTGCCAGCAGCTTATACGGGACTAGCGGGGGGGCCGGAGGCACAGATACGCAGTATTTT
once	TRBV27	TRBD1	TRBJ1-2	CASSLDRFDGYTF	TGTGCCAGCAGTCTGGACAGGTTCGATGGCTACACCTTC
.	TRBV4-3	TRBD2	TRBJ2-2	CASSQDSGLAANTGELFF	TGCGCCAGCAGCCAAGACAGTGGTCTAGCGGCGAACACCGGGGAGCTGTTTTTT
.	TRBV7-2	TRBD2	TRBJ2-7	CASSLVGGVESYEQYF	TGTGCCAGCAGCTTAGTGGGGGGGGTAGAATCCTACGAGCAGTACTTC
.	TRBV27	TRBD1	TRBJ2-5	CASSRPRQGQETQYF	TGTGCCAGCAGTAGACCCAGACAGGGACAGGAGACCCAGTACTTC
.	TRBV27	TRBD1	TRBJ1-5	CASSTHRGRQPQHF	TGTGCCAGCAGTACCCACAGGGGGCGGCAGCCCCAGCATTTT
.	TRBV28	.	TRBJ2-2	CASRTGAGVQNTGELFF	TGTGCCAGCAGGACGGGGGCGGGGGTCCAGAACACCGGGGAGCTGTTTTTT
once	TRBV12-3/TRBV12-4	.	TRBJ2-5	CASSFGGQETQYF	TGTGCCAGCAGTTTCGGCGGCCAAGAGACCCAGTACTTC
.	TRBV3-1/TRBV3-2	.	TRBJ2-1	CASSQDRVDEQFF	TGTGCCAGCAGCCAAGATCGTGTAGATGAGCAGTTCTTC
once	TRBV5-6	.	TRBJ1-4	CASTSAWATNEKLFF	TGTGCCAGCACCTCAGCATGGGCTACTAATGAAAAACTGTTTTTT
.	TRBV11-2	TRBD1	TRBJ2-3	CASSYNRGRMVNTQYF	TGTGCCAGCAGCTACAACAGGGGGCGGATGGTAAATACGCAGTATTTT
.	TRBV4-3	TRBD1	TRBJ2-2	CASSQSRGTDNTGELFF	TGCGCCAGCAGCCAATCGAGGGGGACAGACAACACCGGGGAGCTGTTTTTT
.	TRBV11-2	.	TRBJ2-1	CASSRQVTSYNEQFF	TGTGCCAGCAGCCGACAGGTTACTTCCTACAATGAGCAGTTCTTC
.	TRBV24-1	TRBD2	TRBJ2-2	CATSDPASGGSTGELFF	TGTGCCACCAGTGACCCTGCTAGCGGGGGGTCGACCGGGGAGCTGTTTTTT
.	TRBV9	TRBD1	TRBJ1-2	CASSSGQGARGYTF	TGTGCCAGCAGCTCCGGACAGGGGGCGCGGGGCTACACCTTC
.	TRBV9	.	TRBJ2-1	CASSPRPDRGGEQFF	TGTGCCAGCAGCCCCCGCCCTGACCGGGGTGGTGAGCAGTTCTTC
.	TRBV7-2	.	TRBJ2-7	CASSFDRTPNEQYF	TGTGCCAGCAGCTTCGACAGGACCCCCAACGAGCAGTACTTC
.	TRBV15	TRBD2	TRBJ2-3	CATSRDSSGGTADTQYF	TGTGCCACCAGCAGAGATTCGAGCGGGGGGACAGCAGATACGCAGTATTTT
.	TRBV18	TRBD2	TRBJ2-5	CASSQSGGAQETQYF	TGTGCCAGCTCACAAAGCGGGGGGGCTCAAGAGACCCAGTACTTC
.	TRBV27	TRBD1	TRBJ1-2	CASSRQGGYGYTF	TGTGCCAGCAGTAGACAGGGTGGCTATGGCTACACCTTC
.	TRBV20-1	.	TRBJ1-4	CSAFNEKLFF	TGCAGTGCCTTTAATGAAAAACTGTTTTTT
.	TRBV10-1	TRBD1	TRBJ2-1	CASSEMGQGNEQFF	TGCGCCAGCAGTGAAATGGGACAGGGTAATGAGCAGTTCTTC
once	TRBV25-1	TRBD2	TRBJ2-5	CASSAWTSGGQETQYF	TGTGCCAGCAGTGCATGGACTAGCGGGGGCCAAGAGACCCAGTACTTC
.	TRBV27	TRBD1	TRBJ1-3	CASSEGPPDRGQYTIYF	TGTGCCAGCAGTGAAGGGCCTCCCGACAGGGGGCAGTACACCATATATTTT
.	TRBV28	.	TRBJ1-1	CAARGNTEAFF	TGTGCCGCGCGGGGGAACACTGAAGCTTTCTTT
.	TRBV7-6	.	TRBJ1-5	CASSPRGGAGQPQHF	TGTGCCAGCAGCCCAAGGGGGGGAGCCGGTCAGCCCCAGCATTTT
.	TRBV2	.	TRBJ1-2	CASIPQGTSGYTF	TGTGCCAGCATCCCACAGGGAACCTCTGGCTACACCTTC
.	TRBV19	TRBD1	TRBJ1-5	CASSIGRDRDNQPQHF	TGTGCCAGTAGTATCGGCCGGGACAGGGACAATCAGCCCCAGCATTTT
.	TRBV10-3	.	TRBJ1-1	CAITLGGSNTEAFF	TGTGCCATCACCCTGGGAGGGTCTAACACTGAAGCTTTCTTT
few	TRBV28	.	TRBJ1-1	CASRRTGSSEAFF	TGTGCCAGCAGACGAACAGGTAGTAGTGAAGCTTTCTTT
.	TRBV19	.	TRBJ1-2	CASIPQQPGYGYTF	TGTGCCAGTATCCCCCAACAGCCTGGATATGGCTACACCTTC
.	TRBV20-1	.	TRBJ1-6	CSASTPPQGRNSPLHF	TGCAGTGCTAGTACCCCGCCTCAGGGAAGAAATTCACCCCTCCACTTT